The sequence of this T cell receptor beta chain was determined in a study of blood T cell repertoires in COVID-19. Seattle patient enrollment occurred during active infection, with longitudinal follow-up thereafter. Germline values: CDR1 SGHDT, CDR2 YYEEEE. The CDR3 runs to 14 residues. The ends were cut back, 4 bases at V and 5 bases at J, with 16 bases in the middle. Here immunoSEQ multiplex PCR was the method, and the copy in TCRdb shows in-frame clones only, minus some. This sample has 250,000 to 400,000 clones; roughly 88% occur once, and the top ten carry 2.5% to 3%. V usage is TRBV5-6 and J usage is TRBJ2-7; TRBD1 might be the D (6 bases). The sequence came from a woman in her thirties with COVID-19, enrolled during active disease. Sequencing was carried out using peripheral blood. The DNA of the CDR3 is TGTGCCAGCAGCCGTATGACAGGTATCAACGAGCAGTACTTC. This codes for CASSRMTGINEQYF.